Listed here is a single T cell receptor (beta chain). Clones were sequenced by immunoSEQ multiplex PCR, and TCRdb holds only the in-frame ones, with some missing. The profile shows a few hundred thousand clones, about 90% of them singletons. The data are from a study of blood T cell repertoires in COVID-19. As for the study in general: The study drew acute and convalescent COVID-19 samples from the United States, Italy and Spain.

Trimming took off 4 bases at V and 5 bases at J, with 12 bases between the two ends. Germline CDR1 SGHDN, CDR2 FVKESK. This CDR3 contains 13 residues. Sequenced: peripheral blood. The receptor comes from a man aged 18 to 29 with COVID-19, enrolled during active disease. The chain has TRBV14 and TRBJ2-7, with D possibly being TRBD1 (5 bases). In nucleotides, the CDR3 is TGTGCCAGCAGCCGTATCAGGGTTCACGAGCAGTACTTC. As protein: CASSRIRVHEQYF. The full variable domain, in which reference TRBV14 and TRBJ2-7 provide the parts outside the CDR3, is EAGVTQFPSHSVIEKGQTVTLRCDPISGHDNLYWYRRVMGKEIKFLLHFVKESKQDESGMPNNRFLAERTGGTYSTLKVQPAELEDSGVYFCASSRIRVHEQYFGPGTRLTVT.